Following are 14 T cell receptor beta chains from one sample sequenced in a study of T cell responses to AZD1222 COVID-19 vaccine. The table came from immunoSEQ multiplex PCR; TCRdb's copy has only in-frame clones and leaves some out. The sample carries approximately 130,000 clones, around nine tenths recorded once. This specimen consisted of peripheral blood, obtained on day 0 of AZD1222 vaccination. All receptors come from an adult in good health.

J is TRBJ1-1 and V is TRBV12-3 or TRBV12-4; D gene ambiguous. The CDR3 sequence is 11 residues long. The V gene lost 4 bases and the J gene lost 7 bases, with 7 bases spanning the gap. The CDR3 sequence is CASSSDGEAFF. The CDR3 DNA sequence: TGTGCCAGCAGTTCCGACGGTGAAGCTTTCTTT.

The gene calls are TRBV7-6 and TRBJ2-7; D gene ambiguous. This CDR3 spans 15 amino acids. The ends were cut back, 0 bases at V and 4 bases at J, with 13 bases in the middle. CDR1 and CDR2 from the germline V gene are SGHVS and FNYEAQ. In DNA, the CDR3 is TGTGCCAGCAGCTTAGCGGATAACAGCAAATACGAGCAGTACTTC. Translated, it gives CASSLADNSKYEQYF.

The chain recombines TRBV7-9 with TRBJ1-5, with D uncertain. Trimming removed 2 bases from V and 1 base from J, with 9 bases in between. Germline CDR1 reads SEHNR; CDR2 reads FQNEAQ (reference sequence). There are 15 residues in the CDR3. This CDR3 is CASSLSGSSNQPQHF. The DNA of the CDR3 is TGTGCCAGCAGCTTATCTGGAAGCAGCAATCAGCCCCAGCATTTT.

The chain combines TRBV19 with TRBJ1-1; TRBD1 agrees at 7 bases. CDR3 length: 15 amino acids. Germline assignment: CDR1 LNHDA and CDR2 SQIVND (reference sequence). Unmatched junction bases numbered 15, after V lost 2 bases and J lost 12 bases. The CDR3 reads CASSIKGVRTGSSFF. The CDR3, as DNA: TGTGCCAGTAGTATAAAGGGGGTGAGGACAGGATCCTCTTTCTTT.

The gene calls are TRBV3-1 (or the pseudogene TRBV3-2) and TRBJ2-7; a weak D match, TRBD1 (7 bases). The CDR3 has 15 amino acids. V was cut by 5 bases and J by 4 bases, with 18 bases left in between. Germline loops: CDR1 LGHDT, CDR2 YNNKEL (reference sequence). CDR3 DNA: TGTGCCAGCAGCGTACAGGGGAGGTATTCGTACGAGCAGTACTTC. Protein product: CASSVQGRYSYEQYF.

This chain's CDR3 is CSAKTVYGYTF. The CDR3 DNA reads as TGCAGTGCCAAGACTGTCTATGGCTACACCTTC. The V gene is TRBV20-1, the J gene TRBJ1-2; D ambiguous. The V end was cut by 6 bases, the J end by 4 bases, with 9 bases between. The CDR3 consists of 11 residues. The germline gives CDR1 DFQATT, CDR2 SNEGSKA (reference sequence).

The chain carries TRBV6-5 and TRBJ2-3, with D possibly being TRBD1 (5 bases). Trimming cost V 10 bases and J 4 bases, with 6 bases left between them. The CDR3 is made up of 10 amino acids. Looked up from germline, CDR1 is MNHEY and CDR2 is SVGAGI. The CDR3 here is CATRADTQYF. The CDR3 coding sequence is TGTGCCACCAGGGCAGATACGCAGTATTTT.

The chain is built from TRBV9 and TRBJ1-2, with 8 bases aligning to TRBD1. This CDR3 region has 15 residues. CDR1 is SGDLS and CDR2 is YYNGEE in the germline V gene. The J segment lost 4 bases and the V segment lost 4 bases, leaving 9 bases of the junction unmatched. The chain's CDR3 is CASSPPTGVIYGYTF. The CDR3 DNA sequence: TGTGCCAGCAGCCCACCGACAGGGGTGATCTATGGCTACACCTTC.

CDR3 bases: TGTGCCAGCAGCCAGACTAGCGGGGGGGCTAGAGAGCAGTTCTTC. Translation: CASSQTSGGAREQFF. The rearrangement links TRBV7-6 to TRBJ2-1; the match to TRBD2 covers 14 bases. V lost 5 bases, J lost 10 bases, and 7 bases stayed unmatched. CDR3 size: 15 residues. CDR1 and CDR2 from the germline V gene are SGHVS and FNYEAQ.

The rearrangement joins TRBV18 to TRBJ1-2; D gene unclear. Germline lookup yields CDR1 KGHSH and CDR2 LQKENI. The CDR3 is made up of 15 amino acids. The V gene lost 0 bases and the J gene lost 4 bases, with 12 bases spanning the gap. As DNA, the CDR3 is TGTGCCAGCTCACCACCTCAAGCAGTTTTCTATGGCTACACCTTC. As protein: CASSPPQAVFYGYTF.

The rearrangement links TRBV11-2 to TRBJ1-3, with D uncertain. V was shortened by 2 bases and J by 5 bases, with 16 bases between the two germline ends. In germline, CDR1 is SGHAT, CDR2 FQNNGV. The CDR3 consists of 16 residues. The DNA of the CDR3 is TGTGCCAGCAGCTTAAGCAGTTTCCCAGGAAGAAACACCATATATTTT. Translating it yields CASSLSSFPGRNTIYF. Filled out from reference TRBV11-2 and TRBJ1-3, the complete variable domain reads EAGVAQSPRYKIIEKRQSVAFWCNPISGHATLYWYQQILGQGPKLLIQFQNNGVVDDSQLPKDRFSAERLKGVDSTLKIQPAKLEDSAVYLCASSLSSFPGRNTIYFGEGSWLTVV.

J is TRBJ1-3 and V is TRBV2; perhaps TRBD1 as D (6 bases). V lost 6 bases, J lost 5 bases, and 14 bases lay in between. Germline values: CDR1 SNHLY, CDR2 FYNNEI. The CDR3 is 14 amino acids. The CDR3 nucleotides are TGTGCCAGCAGAGCTGGGGGCGTTAGAAACACCATATATTTT. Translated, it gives CASRAGGVRNTIYF. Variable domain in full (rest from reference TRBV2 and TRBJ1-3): EPEVTQTPSHQVTQMGQEVILRCVPISNHLYFYWYRQILGQKVEFLVSFYNNEISEKSEIFDDQFSVERPDGSNFTLKIRSTKLEDSAMYFCASRAGGVRNTIYFGEGSWLTVV.

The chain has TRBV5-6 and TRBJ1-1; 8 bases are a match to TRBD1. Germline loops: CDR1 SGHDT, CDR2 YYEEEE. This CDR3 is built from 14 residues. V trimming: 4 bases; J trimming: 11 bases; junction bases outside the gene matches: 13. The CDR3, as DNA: TGTGCCAGCAGCCCTGGACAGGGAATAATCCGGGCTTTCTTT. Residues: CASSPGQGIIRAFF.

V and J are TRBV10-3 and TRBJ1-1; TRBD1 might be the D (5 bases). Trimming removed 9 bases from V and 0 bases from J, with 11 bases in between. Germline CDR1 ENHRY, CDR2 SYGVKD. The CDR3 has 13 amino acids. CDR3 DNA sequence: TGTGCCATTGAACGGGGCTTGAACACTGAAGCTTTCTTT. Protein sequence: CAIERGLNTEAFF.